Listed below are T cell receptor beta chains from one sample, sequenced in a study of shared clonotypes between healthy human individuals. Assay: immunoSEQ multiplex PCR; the TCRdb copy retains only in-frame clones and omits some. The table shows 2 million to 3 million clones, with roughly 92% occurring only once. Sample: naive CD4+ T cells sorted from blood. The receptors shown here come from a man between 18 and 35 years old in good health. CDR3s include the opening cysteine and the closing phenylalanine or tryptophan. D genes are given only for firm matches. Size tells how often a clone was seen (once, few, many) or the class of an expanded clone, and some rows leave it out.

clone_size j_call v_call d_call cdr3_aa cdr3_nt
NA TRBJ2-1 TRBV7-2 NA CASSLAIGLGGNEQFF TGTGCCAGCAGCTTAGCTATTGGTCTAGGGGGGAATGAGCAGTTCTTC
NA TRBJ2-5 TRBV6-5 TRBD1 CASSRDREETQYF TGTGCCAGCAGTCGGGACAGGGAAGAGACCCAGTACTTC
NA TRBJ1-6 TRBV28 NA CASQAVYRARGASVYNSPLHF TGTGCCAGCCAAGCAGTTTATAGGGCAAGGGGAGCATCTGTCTATAATTCACCCCTCCACTTT
NA TRBJ1-1 TRBV6-5 TRBD1 CASSRNRGGEAFF TGTGCCAGCAGTAGGAACAGGGGGGGTGAAGCTTTCTTT
few TRBJ2-6 TRBV19 NA CASSISGANVLTF TGTGCCAGTAGCATTTCTGGGGCCAACGTCCTGACTTTC
NA TRBJ2-7 TRBV6-5 NA CASRNIKTSSYEQYF TGTGCCAGCAGGAACATAAAGACCTCCTCCTACGAGCAGTACTTC
NA TRBJ2-3 TRBV5-1 TRBD2 CASSLDVGSGANTQYF TGCGCCAGCAGCTTGGACGTTGGTAGCGGGGCGAACACGCAGTATTTT
NA TRBJ2-7 TRBV19 TRBD2 CASSSTSGGTYEQYF TGTGCCAGTAGTTCGACTAGCGGGGGGACCTACGAGCAGTACTTC
NA TRBJ2-1 TRBV7-2 TRBD2 CASSLVAGVPGNEQFF TGTGCCAGCAGCTTAGTGGCGGGAGTTCCGGGGAATGAGCAGTTCTTC
NA TRBJ2-4 TRBV4-1 NA CASSQDVAAKNIQYF TGCGCCAGCAGCCAAGATGTCGCAGCCAAAAACATTCAGTACTTC
NA TRBJ2-1 TRBV2 NA CASSTEGRSYNEQFF TGTGCCAGCAGCACGGAGGGCCGCTCCTACAATGAGCAGTTCTTC
NA TRBJ2-1 TRBV7-8 TRBD1 CASSRDSSYNEQFF TGTGCCAGCAGTCGGGACAGCTCCTACAATGAGCAGTTCTTC
NA TRBJ2-1 TRBV27 TRBD2 CASSSAGDSYNEQFF TGTGCCAGCAGCTCAGCGGGAGACTCCTACAATGAGCAGTTCTTC
NA TRBJ2-1 TRBV10-3 NA CAISAPGEQFF TGTGCCATCAGTGCCCCAGGGGAGCAGTTCTTC
NA TRBJ2-5 TRBV30 TRBD1 CAWSVPGQGQETQYF TGTGCCTGGAGTGTGCCGGGACAGGGCCAAGAGACCCAGTACTTC
NA TRBJ1-4 TRBV7-9 TRBD1 CASSSRGGQGYEKLFF TGTGCCAGCAGCTCCCGGGGGGGACAGGGATATGAAAAACTGTTTTTT
NA TRBJ2-5 TRBV18 NA CASSLNSGEETQYF TGTGCCAGCTCACTGAACTCTGGTGAGGAGACCCAGTACTTC
NA TRBJ2-7 TRBV2 TRBD1 CASSQGELGEQYF TGTGCCAGCAGTCAGGGGGAGTTGGGGGAGCAGTACTTC
NA TRBJ1-1 TRBV5-1 NA CASSPVVRGGTEAFF TGCGCCAGCAGCCCGGTGGTGCGTGGGGGCACTGAAGCTTTCTTT
NA TRBJ2-7 TRBV11-2 NA CASSLEWTATYEQYF TGTGCCAGCAGCTTAGAGTGGACAGCCACATACGAGCAGTACTTC
NA TRBJ2-1 TRBV2 NA CASSEGGNEQFF TGTGCCAGCAGTGAAGGAGGGAATGAGCAGTTCTTC
NA TRBJ2-3 TRBV6-5 TRBD2 CASSYQAGAADTQYF TGTGCCAGCAGTTACCAGGCGGGAGCCGCAGATACGCAGTATTTT
few TRBJ1-2 TRBV20-1 TRBD1 CSAQGQLYTF TGCAGTGCACAGGGACAGCTCTACACCTTC